This T cell receptor (beta chain) was profiled in a study of Ad26.COV2.S vaccination and SARS-CoV-2 variants. About the research overall: The Ad26.COV2.S arm of the COV1001 trial was where the donor was placed.

Clones were read by immunoSEQ multiplex PCR, and TCRdb kept only the in-frame ones, dropping some. The sample lists 380,000 or so clones, roughly 90% occurring once. CDR3 size: 14 residues. Germline CDR1 reads MNHEY; CDR2 reads SVGAGI. V lost 6 bases and J lost 0, with 8 bases in between. Treatment indicated: some 19 received Ad26.COV2.S at low or high dose, single or two shots; about five received placebo; per-sample allocation not given. Sample collection was performed on day 63 after the first vaccine or placebo injection. This specimen consisted of peripheral blood, obtained in a trial of Ad26.COV2.S vaccine versus placebo. The sequence derives from a person between 18 and 60 years old who received the Ad26.COV2.S COVID-19 vaccine or a placebo. The chain has TRBV6-5 and TRBJ2-2, with no clear D. The chain's CDR3 is CASSDGPNTGELFF. CDR3 nucleotides: TGTGCCAGCAGCGACGGACCGAACACCGGGGAGCTGTTTTTT.